A selection of T cell receptor beta chains follows, all from one sample in a study of Ad26.COV2.S vaccination and SARS-CoV-2 variants. TCRdb keeps only in-frame clones here, not all; method: immunoSEQ multiplex PCR. The repertoire holds 300,000 to 400,000 clones, roughly 86% seen once, with 1.5% to 2.5% in the top ten. The sample here was peripheral blood, taken in a trial of Ad26.COV2.S vaccine versus placebo. The source is a person aged 18 to 59 who received the Ad26.COV2.S COVID-19 vaccine or a placebo. Both conserved end residues are part of each CDR3. D genes are given only for firm matches. A clone size is listed for some rows: how often the clone was seen (once, few, many), or a class if it is expanded.

d_call: -; clone_size: -; v_call: TRBV2; j_call: TRBJ1-5; cdr3_nt: TGTGCCAGCAGGGGGGACGCATATAGCAATCAGCCCCAGCATTTT; cdr3_aa: CASRGDAYSNQPQHF
d_call: -; clone_size: -; v_call: TRBV18; j_call: TRBJ2-3; cdr3_nt: TGTGCCAGCTCACCACGGAGTTTTGATACGCAGTATTTT; cdr3_aa: CASSPRSFDTQYF
d_call: TRBD2; clone_size: -; v_call: TRBV5-4; j_call: TRBJ2-2; cdr3_nt: TGTGCCAGCAGCTCGGGGGGAGGGTTGGGCACCGGGGAGCTGTTTTTT; cdr3_aa: CASSSGGGLGTGELFF
d_call: -; clone_size: once; v_call: TRBV3-1/TRBV3-2; j_call: TRBJ2-2; cdr3_nt: TGTGCCAGCAGCCAATCAGGGGCGACCGGGGAGCTGTTTTTT; cdr3_aa: CASSQSGATGELFF
d_call: TRBD1; clone_size: few; v_call: TRBV7-2; j_call: TRBJ1-6; cdr3_nt: TGTGCCAGCAGCTTGGCCGGGACAGTCTATAATTCACCCCTCCACTTT; cdr3_aa: CASSLAGTVYNSPLHF
d_call: -; clone_size: -; v_call: TRBV9; j_call: TRBJ2-3; cdr3_nt: TGTGCCAGCAGTAACACAGATACGCAGTATTTT; cdr3_aa: CASSNTDTQYF
d_call: -; clone_size: -; v_call: TRBV19; j_call: TRBJ1-5; cdr3_nt: TGTGCCAGTAGTATCTGGGGGGGTGCAAGCAATCAGCCCCAACATTTT; cdr3_aa: CASSIWGGASNQPQHF
d_call: TRBD1; clone_size: -; v_call: TRBV18; j_call: TRBJ2-2; cdr3_nt: TGTGCCAGCTCACCACGTCTCGACAGGGTTAGCACCGGGGAGCTGTTTTTT; cdr3_aa: CASSPRLDRVSTGELFF
d_call: -; clone_size: -; v_call: TRBV5-1; j_call: TRBJ2-3; cdr3_nt: TGCGCCAGCGGGTCAAGCCCTAGCACAGATACGCAGTATTTT; cdr3_aa: CASGSSPSTDTQYF
d_call: -; clone_size: -; v_call: TRBV7-8; j_call: TRBJ1-3; cdr3_nt: TGTGCCAGCAGCTCGAGCGAGGGAGCGAGATCTGGAAACACCATATATTTT; cdr3_aa: CASSSSEGARSGNTIYF
d_call: TRBD1; clone_size: -; v_call: TRBV3-1/TRBV3-2; j_call: TRBJ1-2; cdr3_nt: TGTGCCAGCAGCCCTACAGGGGGTTTAGGCTACACCTTC; cdr3_aa: CASSPTGGLGYTF
d_call: -; clone_size: -; v_call: TRBV2; j_call: TRBJ2-7; cdr3_nt: TGTGCCAGCAGTGGGGACCTACCACACGAGCAGTACTTC; cdr3_aa: CASSGDLPHEQYF
d_call: -; clone_size: -; v_call: TRBV29-1; j_call: TRBJ2-7; cdr3_nt: TGCAGCGTTGAGGACCACAGGAGCAGCTCCTACGAGCAGTACTTC; cdr3_aa: CSVEDHRSSSYEQYF
d_call: -; clone_size: -; v_call: TRBV18; j_call: TRBJ2-3; cdr3_nt: TGTGCCAGCTGCTACACAGATACGCAGTATTTT; cdr3_aa: CASCYTDTQYF
d_call: TRBD1; clone_size: -; v_call: TRBV3-1/TRBV3-2; j_call: TRBJ1-2; cdr3_nt: TGTGCCAGCAGCCAAGACGAGGGGACAGGGGGTCCGACGCGCTATGGCTACACCTTC; cdr3_aa: CASSQDEGTGGPTRYGYTF
d_call: -; clone_size: -; v_call: TRBV18; j_call: TRBJ1-1; cdr3_nt: TGTGCCAGCTCACCTTACCGGGACACCCCGGCCGTTGAAGCTTTCTTT; cdr3_aa: CASSPYRDTPAVEAFF
d_call: -; clone_size: -; v_call: TRBV5-1; j_call: TRBJ2-3; cdr3_nt: TGCGCCAGCAGCCTGCAGGGTGATACGCAGTATTTT; cdr3_aa: CASSLQGDTQYF
d_call: -; clone_size: -; v_call: TRBV9; j_call: TRBJ2-3; cdr3_nt: TGTGCCAGCAGCTCTAGCCCCGGGACAGATACGCAGTATTTT; cdr3_aa: CASSSSPGTDTQYF
d_call: TRBD1; clone_size: -; v_call: TRBV5-1; j_call: TRBJ1-3; cdr3_nt: TGCGCCAGCAGCTTACAGGGGGTTGCTGGAAACACCATATATTTT; cdr3_aa: CASSLQGVAGNTIYF
d_call: TRBD1; clone_size: -; v_call: TRBV6-5; j_call: TRBJ2-2; cdr3_nt: TGTGCCACCCGGACAGGGACCGGGGAGCTGTTTTTT; cdr3_aa: CATRTGTGELFF
d_call: TRBD2; clone_size: -; v_call: TRBV30; j_call: TRBJ2-7; cdr3_nt: TGTGCCTGGAGTATTCGCGGGGGAACCTACGAGCAGTACTTC; cdr3_aa: CAWSIRGGTYEQYF
d_call: TRBD1; clone_size: -; v_call: TRBV5-1; j_call: TRBJ2-7; cdr3_nt: TGCGCCAGCAGCTTCCAACAGGGGTTAAGAAACTACGAGCAGTACTTC; cdr3_aa: CASSFQQGLRNYEQYF
d_call: -; clone_size: -; v_call: TRBV30; j_call: TRBJ1-2; cdr3_nt: TGTGCCTGGGGCGGGACACTTAACTATGGCTACACCTTC; cdr3_aa: CAWGGTLNYGYTF
d_call: -; clone_size: -; v_call: TRBV5-1; j_call: TRBJ2-2; cdr3_nt: TGCGCCAGCAGTCCCCCCGAAGCCGGGGAGCTGTTTTTT; cdr3_aa: CASSPPEAGELFF
d_call: TRBD1; clone_size: few; v_call: TRBV6-5; j_call: TRBJ1-1; cdr3_nt: TGTGCCAGCAGTTTATTTCAGGGGGTTAGGACTGAAGCTTTCTTT; cdr3_aa: CASSLFQGVRTEAFF
d_call: -; clone_size: -; v_call: TRBV5-1; j_call: TRBJ2-7; cdr3_nt: TGCGCCAGCAGCTTGGTCGAGGGCGAGCAGTACTTC; cdr3_aa: CASSLVEGEQYF
d_call: TRBD1; clone_size: -; v_call: TRBV19; j_call: TRBJ1-6; cdr3_nt: TGTGCCAGTAGTATAACAATGGGACAGGGGTTTCGTTCACCCCTCCACTTT; cdr3_aa: CASSITMGQGFRSPLHF
d_call: -; clone_size: -; v_call: TRBV5-1; j_call: TRBJ2-7; cdr3_nt: TGCGCCAGCAGCTTGGGTCAGGGGTACTACGAGCAGTACTTC; cdr3_aa: CASSLGQGYYEQYF
d_call: TRBD1; clone_size: once; v_call: TRBV11-2; j_call: TRBJ1-3; cdr3_nt: TGTGCCAGCAGCTTAGGGGGAACAGGGGAAGGTGGAAACACCATATATTTT; cdr3_aa: CASSLGGTGEGGNTIYF
d_call: -; clone_size: -; v_call: TRBV5-1; j_call: TRBJ2-2; cdr3_nt: TGCGCCAGCAGCCCCGGGACGTTCGGAGGGGAGCTGTTTTTT; cdr3_aa: CASSPGTFGGELFF
d_call: -; clone_size: -; v_call: TRBV20-1; j_call: TRBJ1-1; cdr3_nt: TGCAGTGCTAGTCCAGGCGGCGGTGGCACTGAAGCTTTCTTT; cdr3_aa: CSASPGGGGTEAFF
d_call: -; clone_size: -; v_call: TRBV7-2; j_call: TRBJ1-2; cdr3_nt: TGTGCCAGCAGCCCCATCTATGGGGGGGGTGGGGGCTACACCTTC; cdr3_aa: CASSPIYGGGGGYTF
d_call: -; clone_size: -; v_call: TRBV6-2/TRBV6-3; j_call: TRBJ2-7; cdr3_nt: TGTGCCAGCAGTTTAAACCTTTTCGCGGGCAGGGCGCAATACGAGCAGTACTTC; cdr3_aa: CASSLNLFAGRAQYEQYF
d_call: -; clone_size: -; v_call: TRBV10-3; j_call: TRBJ1-1; cdr3_nt: TGTGCCATCAAAAAGGGATTAAGTACTGAAGCTTTCTTT; cdr3_aa: CAIKKGLSTEAFF
d_call: -; clone_size: -; v_call: TRBV20-1; j_call: TRBJ1-1; cdr3_nt: TGCAGTGCTAGAGATCAGTGGGCGGCTTTCTTT; cdr3_aa: CSARDQWAAFF
d_call: -; clone_size: -; v_call: TRBV7-6; j_call: TRBJ1-1; cdr3_nt: TGTGCCAGCAGTACAACCCCAACTGAAGCTTTCTTT; cdr3_aa: CASSTTPTEAFF
d_call: -; clone_size: -; v_call: TRBV14; j_call: TRBJ2-1; cdr3_nt: TGTGCCAGCAGCCCGGGACTGCTTAGCTCCTACAATGAGCAGTTCTTC; cdr3_aa: CASSPGLLSSYNEQFF
d_call: -; clone_size: -; v_call: TRBV6-5; j_call: TRBJ1-1; cdr3_nt: TGTGCCAGCAGGATTAACAGGTACACTGAAGCTTTCTTT; cdr3_aa: CASRINRYTEAFF
d_call: -; clone_size: -; v_call: TRBV11-2; j_call: TRBJ2-1; cdr3_nt: TGTGCCAGCAGCTTGCCCTACAATGAGCAGTTCTTC; cdr3_aa: CASSLPYNEQFF
d_call: TRBD1; clone_size: -; v_call: TRBV5-1; j_call: TRBJ2-1; cdr3_nt: TGCGCCAGCAGCTTGGCCTCGGGGACAGGCTACAATGAGCAGTTCTTC; cdr3_aa: CASSLASGTGYNEQFF
d_call: TRBD1; clone_size: -; v_call: TRBV18; j_call: TRBJ1-2; cdr3_nt: TGTGCCAGCTCACCCAACTCCGGGACAGGGGATGGATATGGCTACACCTTC; cdr3_aa: CASSPNSGTGDGYGYTF
d_call: -; clone_size: -; v_call: TRBV7-9; j_call: TRBJ2-7; cdr3_nt: TGTGCCAGCAGCTCCAGTGGTCGGGCCCTCGAGCAGTACTTC; cdr3_aa: CASSSSGRALEQYF
d_call: -; clone_size: -; v_call: TRBV4-3; j_call: TRBJ2-3; cdr3_nt: TGCGCCAGCAGCCAAGAGGTGCGTGGCAGGGATACGCAGTATTTT; cdr3_aa: CASSQEVRGRDTQYF
d_call: -; clone_size: -; v_call: TRBV6-2/TRBV6-3; j_call: TRBJ1-2; cdr3_nt: TGTGCCAGCAGTTCAGAGGAGACAGTCTACTATGGCTACACCTTC; cdr3_aa: CASSSEETVYYGYTF
d_call: -; clone_size: -; v_call: TRBV3-1/TRBV3-2; j_call: TRBJ1-2; cdr3_nt: TGTGCCAGCAGCTCCGACTCTTCGGGATTCTACGGCTACACCTTC; cdr3_aa: CASSSDSSGFYGYTF
d_call: TRBD1; clone_size: -; v_call: TRBV19; j_call: TRBJ1-2; cdr3_nt: TGTGCCAGTAGTACCCAGGACAGGGTCTATGGCTACACCTTC; cdr3_aa: CASSTQDRVYGYTF
d_call: -; clone_size: -; v_call: TRBV6-6; j_call: TRBJ2-7; cdr3_nt: TGTGCCAGCACTCTCGGGGGTTACTACGAGCAGTACTTC; cdr3_aa: CASTLGGYYEQYF
d_call: TRBD1; clone_size: few; v_call: TRBV18; j_call: TRBJ2-7; cdr3_nt: TGTGCCAGCTCACCCCAGACAGGGTACGAGCAGTACTTC; cdr3_aa: CASSPQTGYEQYF
d_call: -; clone_size: -; v_call: TRBV14; j_call: TRBJ1-2; cdr3_nt: TGTGCCAGCAGCCAACAGACAGGATTCAACTATGGCTACACCTTC; cdr3_aa: CASSQQTGFNYGYTF
d_call: -; clone_size: -; v_call: TRBV6-6; j_call: TRBJ2-3; cdr3_nt: TGTGCCAGCAGCATGGGGCAGGGCCTTACAGATACGCAGTATTTT; cdr3_aa: CASSMGQGLTDTQYF
d_call: -; clone_size: -; v_call: TRBV18; j_call: TRBJ1-1; cdr3_nt: TGTGCCAGCTCACCATCAAGAATCCAGATGAACACTGAAGCTTTCTTT; cdr3_aa: CASSPSRIQMNTEAFF
d_call: TRBD1; clone_size: -; v_call: TRBV6-5; j_call: TRBJ1-4; cdr3_nt: TGTGCCAGCAGCGCCGGTGGGACAGGGGATGAAAAACTGTTTTTT; cdr3_aa: CASSAGGTGDEKLFF
d_call: TRBD1; clone_size: -; v_call: TRBV7-9; j_call: TRBJ1-2; cdr3_nt: TGTGCCAGCAGCTTCACAGGGGACTATGGCTACACCTTC; cdr3_aa: CASSFTGDYGYTF
d_call: -; clone_size: -; v_call: TRBV12-3/TRBV12-4; j_call: TRBJ1-2; cdr3_nt: TGTGCCAGCAGTTTGGCCGACTATGGCTACACCTTC; cdr3_aa: CASSLADYGYTF
d_call: TRBD1; clone_size: -; v_call: TRBV7-3; j_call: TRBJ1-1; cdr3_nt: TGTGCCAGCAGCCCCAGGGGGTCCACTGAAGCTTTCTTT; cdr3_aa: CASSPRGSTEAFF
d_call: -; clone_size: -; v_call: TRBV5-1; j_call: TRBJ1-2; cdr3_nt: TGCGCCAGCAGTGGGGCTATCGGCTATGGCTACACCTTC; cdr3_aa: CASSGAIGYGYTF